Shown below are 23 T cell receptor beta chains from a single sample sequenced in a study of T cells in localized non-small cell lung cancer. Only in-frame clones appear in the TCRdb table, and some are missing; sequencing was by immunoSEQ multiplex PCR. The table includes 45,000 or so clones, about 76% detected once. The sequencing here drew on peripheral blood mononuclear cells, taken before any cancer treatment. Source of these receptors: a man aged 35 to 69 with stage III lung adenocarcinoma.

The chain uses TRBV5-4 and TRBJ2-5; 7 bases line up with TRBD1. V was pared by 4 bases and J by 4 bases, with 7 bases of the junction left unmatched. The germline V gene has CDR1 SGHNT and CDR2 YYREEE (reference sequence). CDR3 size: 14 residues. This CDR3 reads CASSIDRVGETQYF. Here the CDR3 DNA reads TGTGCCAGCAGCATTGACAGGGTTGGAGAGACCCAGTACTTC. The complete variable domain, with remaining parts taken from reference TRBV5-4 and TRBJ2-5, reads ETGVTQSPTHLIKTRGQQVTLRCSSQSGHNTVSWYQQALGQGPQFIFQYYREEENGRGNFPPRFSGLQFPNYSSELNVNALELDDSALYLCASSIDRVGETQYFGPGTRLLVL.

V gene TRBV5-4 combines with J gene TRBJ2-1; 11 bases fit TRBD1. V lost 0 bases, J lost 4 bases, and 6 bases stayed unmatched. Germline lookup yields CDR1 SGHNT and CDR2 YYREEE (reference sequence). CDR3 length equals 17 residues. As DNA, the CDR3 is TGTGCCAGCAGCTTGGGGTCCGGGACAGGGGGGTACAATGAGCAGTTCTTC. Translation: CASSLGSGTGGYNEQFF.

The chain couples TRBV6-8 to TRBJ2-1; D unresolved. This CDR3 is 18 amino acids long. Trimming left V 5 bases short and J 0 bases short, with 20 bases between. The germline CDR1 and CDR2 sequences are MNHGY and SAAAGT. CDR3 residues: CASSNTLQSASSYNEQFF. DNA for the CDR3: TGTGCCAGCAGTAATACTCTTCAATCCGCGAGCTCCTACAATGAGCAGTTCTTC.

This rearrangement joins TRBV5-4 to TRBJ2-7; 9 positions agree with TRBD2. V gave up 2 bases and J gave up 6 bases; unmatched junction bases: 6. The CDR3 is 14 residues long. Per germline, CDR1 SGHNT and CDR2 YYREEE (reference sequence). CDR3 DNA: TGTGCCAGCAGCTTAAGTCTAGCGGGGCTCGAGCAGTACTTC. It is translated as CASSLSLAGLEQYF.

This clone was recorded a few times. The CDR3 loop is CSVEGWGGSDEQFF. Here the CDR3 DNA reads TGCAGCGTTGAAGGGTGGGGGGGCTCGGATGAGCAGTTCTTC. The chain couples TRBV29-1 to TRBJ2-1, with D tentatively TRBD2 (7 bases). This CDR3 has 14 residues. Deletions cut 1 base from V and 8 bases from J, with 15 bases between. Germline CDR1 reads SQVTM; CDR2 reads ANQGSEA.

On this clone: A far larger clone is one base from this, pointing to a likely read error. The chain links TRBV7-7 to TRBJ2-7; 7 bases match TRBD2. The germline CDR1 and CDR2 sequences are SSHAT and FNYEAQ (reference sequence). Trimming at V came to 3 bases and at J to 3 bases, leaving 5 bases not matched to a gene. CDR3 size: 14 residues. The CDR3 is CASSFGLVGYEQYF. The CDR3 nucleotides are TGTGCCAGCAGCTTTGGACTAGTGGGCTACGAGCAGTACTTC.

This chain uses TRBV2 with TRBJ1-6; D is possibly TRBD1 (5 bases). The ends were cut back, 5 bases at V and 6 bases at J, with 14 bases in the middle. The germline CDR1 and CDR2 sequences are SNHLY and FYNNEI. The CDR3 extends over 15 amino acids. The CDR3, as DNA: TGTGCCAGCAGTACCGACGGGGCGATTAATTCACCCCTCCACTTT. Amino acids: CASSTDGAINSPLHF.

This clone turned up a few times. The chain carries TRBV5-1 and TRBJ2-7; D is possibly TRBD1 or TRBD2 (5 bases each). Trimming took off 2 bases at V and 1 base at J, with 13 bases between the two ends. The germline CDR1 and CDR2 sequences are SGHRS and YFSETQ. The CDR3 is made up of 15 amino acids. The CDR3 is CASSFTGLRSYEQYF. DNA of the CDR3: TGCGCCAGCAGCTTCACGGGGCTTAGGTCCTACGAGCAGTACTTC. The variable domain in full, with the rest retrieved from reference TRBV5-1 and TRBJ2-7, is KAGVTQTPRYLIKTRGQQVTLSCSPISGHRSVSWYQQTPGQGLQFLFEYFSETQRNKGNFPGRFSGRQFSNSRSEMNVSTLELGDSALYLCASSFTGLRSYEQYFGPGTRLTVT.

The rearrangement uses TRBV6-5 and TRBJ2-5; 9 positions match TRBD2. The V segment lost 11 bases and the J segment 4 bases; nucleotides outside the gene matches: 5. In germline, CDR1 is MNHEY, CDR2 SVGAGI. The CDR3 is made up of 12 amino acids. In DNA, the CDR3 is TGTGCCTGCGGGAGGGGGACAGAGACCCAGTACTTC. Translating gives CACGRGTETQYF.

This clone was counted a single time. This chain uses TRBV21-1 with TRBJ2-1; TRBD2 is the table's D call and was not checked against the DNA. TRBV21-1 is assigned pseudogene status. This CDR3 is 16 amino acids long. The CDR3 loop reads CASSKHTSGGDNEQFF. The CDR3 nucleotides are TGTGCCAGCAGCAAACACACTAGCGGGGGGGACAATGAGCAGTTCTTC.

This clone appeared once. V is TRBV11-2 and J is TRBJ1-1; unclear D gene. Germline V gives CDR1 SGHAT, CDR2 FQNNGV. V dropped 4 bases and J dropped 1 base, with 10 bases sitting between them. This CDR3 region has 14 residues. The CDR3 here is CASSYLGGNTEAFF. In nucleotides, the CDR3 is TGTGCCAGCAGCTACTTAGGAGGGAACACTGAAGCTTTCTTT.

The chain couples TRBV5-6 to TRBJ2-7; no firm D call. This CDR3 contains 14 residues. The germline V gene encodes CDR1 SGHDT and CDR2 YYEEEE. V gave up 0 bases and J gave up 0 bases, with 7 bases separating them. CDR3 protein: CASSLDRVSYEQYF. The CDR3 DNA reads TGTGCCAGCAGCTTGGATCGGGTCTCCTACGAGCAGTACTTC.

The V call is TRBV27, the J call TRBJ1-6; D not resolved. Trimming stripped 9 bases from V and 8 bases from J, with 14 bases between. The germline V gene has CDR1 MNHEY and CDR2 SMNVEV (reference sequence). The CDR3 totals 13 residues. CDR3 DNA sequence: TGTGCCAGTTCCCCGAAGCCCCATTCACCCCTCCACTTT. Its protein is CASSPKPHSPLHF.

This clone was counted once. The rearrangement joins TRBV2 to TRBJ2-3; D call uncertain. This CDR3 is 15 amino acids long. The germline V gene has CDR1 SNHLY and CDR2 FYNNEI. The ends were cut back, 1 base at V and 6 bases at J, with 14 bases in the middle. The CDR3 loop reads CASSEGRSLGDTQYF. The CDR3 DNA follows: TGTGCCAGCAGTGAAGGGCGGTCCCTGGGGGATACGCAGTATTTT.

The V call is TRBV11-3, the J call TRBJ2-1; D possibly uses TRBD1 or TRBD2 (6 bases each). This CDR3 spans 15 amino acids. The germline gives CDR1 SGHNT, CDR2 YENEEA. V gave up 2 bases and J gave up 4 bases, with 12 bases separating them. CDR3 bases: TGTGCCAGCAGCTTAAGAGGGGGGTTATACAATGAGCAGTTCTTC. Encoded protein: CASSLRGGLYNEQFF.

CDR3 loop: CASSPGQGLTRQETQYF. CDR3 sequence (DNA): TGTGCCAGCAGCCCAGGACAGGGCCTTACCCGCCAAGAGACCCAGTACTTC. V usage is TRBV5-4 and J usage is TRBJ2-5; 8 positions match TRBD1. Germline CDR1 and CDR2: SGHNT and YYREEE (reference sequence). V gave up 4 bases and J gave up 1 base; unmatched junction bases: 12. The CDR3 is 17 amino acids. Based on the CDR3 plus reference TRBV5-4 and TRBJ2-5, the full variable domain is ETGVTQSPTHLIKTRGQQVTLRCSSQSGHNTVSWYQQALGQGPQFIFQYYREEENGRGNFPPRFSGLQFPNYSSELNVNALELDDSALYLCASSPGQGLTRQETQYFGPGTRLLVL.

This chain links TRBV5-4 with TRBJ1-2; D not certain. Trimming left V 2 bases short and J 4 bases short, with 18 bases between. The CDR3 has 16 residues. Germline CDR1 SGHNT, CDR2 YYREEE (reference sequence). CDR3 DNA sequence: TGTGCCAGCAGCTTATATACCCGACCTCCTCTCTATGGCTACACCTTC. Its translation is CASSLYTRPPLYGYTF.

CDR3 sequence (DNA): TGTGCCTGGAGTGCTGGACAGTATCAGCCCCAGCATTTT. This translates into CAWSAGQYQPQHF. The rearrangement uses TRBV30 and TRBJ1-5, with D perhaps matching TRBD1 (6 bases). The V gene lost 1 base and the J gene lost 5 bases, with 9 bases spanning the gap. CDR3 length equals 13 residues. Germline assignment: CDR1 GTSNPN and CDR2 SVGIG (reference sequence).

The chain combines TRBV7-8 with TRBJ2-5; a weak D match, TRBD2 (5 bases). Germline V gene data show CDR1 as SGHVS and CDR2 as FQNEAQ. This CDR3 is built from 15 residues. Trimming pared 5 bases from V and 0 bases from J, leaving 13 bases between. The CDR3 region is CASSPTSGYQETQYF. The CDR3 nucleotides read TGTGCCAGCAGCCCCACCTCGGGGTACCAAGAGACCCAGTACTTC.

The chain uses TRBV10-2 and TRBJ2-3; possibly TRBD2 for D (6 bases). This CDR3 contains 15 residues. Trimming stripped 3 bases from V and 2 bases from J, with 12 bases between. The V gene's germline CDR1 is WSHSY and CDR2 SAAADI. DNA for the CDR3: TGCGCCAGCAGTGACCTAGCGCCTAACACAGATACGCAGTATTTT. Protein product: CASSDLAPNTDTQYF.

The chain links TRBV5-4 to TRBJ2-2; tentatively, D is TRBD1 (5 bases). Between the trimmed V and J ends, which lost 0 bases and 3 bases, there was a span of 6 bases. CDR1 SGHNT and CDR2 YYREEE come from the germline V gene (reference sequence). There are 14 residues in the CDR3. CDR3 nucleotides: TGTGCCAGCAGCTTGGGACAGTACACCGGGGAGCTGTTTTTT. It yields the protein CASSLGQYTGELFF. The full variable domain, with the rest looked up from reference TRBV5-4 and TRBJ2-2, is ETGVTQSPTHLIKTRGQQVTLRCSSQSGHNTVSWYQQALGQGPQFIFQYYREEENGRGNFPPRFSGLQFPNYSSELNVNALELDDSALYLCASSLGQYTGELFFGEGSRLTVL.

The rearrangement joins TRBV27 to TRBJ2-2; no definite D call. Trimming removed 3 bases at V and 3 bases at J, with 14 bases between. The germline gives CDR1 MNHEY, CDR2 SMNVEV (reference sequence). The CDR3 sequence is 16 residues long. The DNA of the CDR3 is TGTGCCAGCAGTTTGAAAACCGACGGATACACCGGGGAGCTGTTTTTT. As protein: CASSLKTDGYTGELFF.

This chain connects TRBV7-3 to TRBJ1-1, with TRBD1 matching 9 bases. The CDR3 totals 13 residues. Germline V CDR1 and CDR2: SGHTA, FQGTGA. Trimming took 1 base from V and 7 from J; bases not matched to a gene: 1. The CDR3 protein is CASSLMGQGEAFF. The DNA of the CDR3 is TGTGCCAGCAGCTTAATGGGACAGGGTGAAGCTTTCTTT.